The 21 T cell receptor beta chains below all came from one sample that was sequenced in a study of cytomegalovirus exposure and HLA in healthy donors. The PCR made use of 60 Vbeta and 13 Jbeta primers. Generated by immunoSEQ multiplex PCR, the TCRdb table keeps only in-frame clones and is missing some. The sample holds about 120,000 clones, roughly 65% seen once. Sequencing used PBMCs. Every receptor here comes from a man aged 40-50 years in good health and CMV-seropositive.

This clone was counted a single time. The V call is TRBV19, the J call TRBJ1-5; TRBD1 agrees at 8 bases. The germline V gene encodes CDR1 LNHDA and CDR2 SQIVND (reference sequence). The ends lost 4 bases at V and 1 base at J; junction bases unmatched: 3. This CDR3 contains 15 residues. The CDR3 is CASSKTGVSNQPQHF. The CDR3 coding sequence is TGTGCCAGTAGTAAGACAGGGGTGAGCAATCAGCCCCAGCATTTT.

This clone has just a few counts. The chain employs TRBV28 and TRBJ2-7; 9 nucleotides match TRBD1. V lost 10 bases and J lost 5; bases outside the gene matches: 3. Per the germline V gene, CDR1 is MDHEN and CDR2 is SYDVKM. The CDR3 is made up of 11 amino acids. The CDR3, as DNA: TGTGCCATACAGGGGGCACACGAGCAGTACTTC. Translated: CAIQGAHEQYF. The whole variable domain, remainder taken from reference TRBV28 and TRBJ2-7, is DVKVTQSSRYLVKRTGEKVFLECVQDMDHENMFWYRQDPGLGLRLIYFSYDVKMKEKGDIPEGYSVSREKKERFSLILESASTNQTSMYLCAIQGAHEQYFGPGTRLTVT.

The rearrangement links TRBV15 to TRBJ2-7; D gene ambiguous. The CDR3 is 16 amino acids. CDR1 LNHNV and CDR2 YYDKDF come from the germline V gene (reference sequence). The V gene lost 0 bases and the J gene lost 4 bases, with 16 bases spanning the gap. CDR3 in amino acids: CATSRDRRVLIYEQYF. CDR3 nucleotides: TGTGCCACCAGCAGAGATCGCCGGGTACTGATATACGAGCAGTACTTC.

This chain uses TRBV4-3 with TRBJ1-3; 7 nucleotides line up with TRBD1. This CDR3 is built from 18 residues. Germline V CDR1 and CDR2: LGHNA, YSLEER. J gave up 0 bases and V 0 bases, and 8 bases lay outside the gene matches. CDR3 residues: CASSQDAIGGYSGNTIYF. The CDR3 bases are TGCGCCAGCAGCCAAGATGCGATAGGGGGCTACTCTGGAAACACCATATATTTT.

V gene TRBV5-1 combines with J gene TRBJ2-5; a possible D gene is TRBD2 (6 bases). V lost 4 bases and J lost 3, with 13 bases in between. Germline loops: CDR1 SGHRS, CDR2 YFSETQ. The CDR3 spans 14 residues. The CDR3 DNA reads as TGCGCCAGCAGCGACTCGACTAGTAAAGAGACCCAGTACTTC. This sequence encodes CASSDSTSKETQYF.

The chain links TRBV6-5 to TRBJ2-2; 7 bases align to TRBD1. Germline CDR1 is MNHEY and CDR2 is SVGAGI. The CDR3 has 15 residues. J lost 6 bases, V lost 2 bases, and 6 bases had no gene match. In DNA form, the CDR3 reads TGTGCCAGCAGTTACGGGGACAGAGTCGCCGGGGAGCTGTTTTTT. Translating gives CASSYGDRVAGELFF.

V is TRBV27 and J is TRBJ1-3; 7 positions match TRBD1. This CDR3 has 15 residues. The ends lost 6 bases at V and 4 bases at J; junction bases unmatched: 9. Germline values: CDR1 MNHEY, CDR2 SMNVEV (reference sequence). The DNA for the CDR3 is TGTGCCAGCAGCCTCCACAGGGGAGCCGGAAACACCATATATTTT. As protein: CASSLHRGAGNTIYF.

This clone showed up just a few times. This rearrangement joins TRBV19 to TRBJ1-5; 9 bases fit TRBD1. After removal of 4 bases from V and 6 bases from J, the junction contained 10 bases not matched to a gene. Germline loops: CDR1 LNHDA, CDR2 SQIVND (reference sequence). This CDR3 is 16 amino acids long. The CDR3 DNA reads TGTGCCAGTAGTACCTCGGGACAGGGAAAGGTTCAGCCCCAGCATTTT. Encoded protein: CASSTSGQGKVQPQHF.

The J gene is TRBJ2-7, the V gene TRBV4-2; 7 bases align to TRBD1. The CDR3 loop spans 15 amino acids. Germline-derived CDR1 and CDR2 are LGHNA and YNFKEQ. Losses at the gene ends were 4 bases for V and 0 bases for J; bases not matched to a gene: 6. In DNA form, the CDR3 reads TGTGCCAGCAGCCGCGACAGGGCGAGCTCCTACGAGCAGTACTTC. Translation: CASSRDRASSYEQYF.

The chain uses TRBV5-4 and TRBJ2-1, with TRBD2 matching over 12 bases. This CDR3 contains 15 residues. Losses at the gene ends were 5 bases for V and 8 bases for J; bases not matched to a gene: 8. CDR1 is SGHNT and CDR2 is YYREEE in the germline V gene (reference sequence). The CDR3 DNA is TGTGCCAGCAGTCGACTAGCGGGAGAACTCTATGAGCAGTTCTTC. Residues: CASSRLAGELYEQFF.

This rearrangement joins TRBV5-1 to TRBJ2-3, with TRBD2 matching over 10 bases. This CDR3 spans 16 amino acids. CDR1 is SGHRS and CDR2 is YFSETQ in the germline V gene. Germline trimming cut 4 bases from V and 5 bases from J; bases unmatched to any gene: 10. The CDR3 sequence: CASSPSTSGVGDTQYF. CDR3 coding DNA: TGCGCCAGCAGCCCCTCCACTAGCGGGGTGGGAGATACGCAGTATTTT.

The rearrangement uses TRBV2 and TRBJ2-5, with D maybe TRBD1 (5 bases). The better agreement between TRBJ2-7 and the DNA end casts doubt on the J call. The CDR3 totals 12 residues. Germline-derived CDR1 and CDR2 are SNHLY and FYNNEI. CDR3 amino acids: CASSGFSYEQYF. CDR3 coding DNA: TGTGCCAGCTCAGGGTTCTCCTACGAGCAGTACTTC.

This clone was counted only a few times. The rearrangement uses TRBV5-1 and TRBJ1-2; 11 nucleotides align to TRBD1. The CDR3 contains 16 residues. From germline, CDR1 is SGHRS and CDR2 YFSETQ. J lost 6 bases, V lost 4 bases, and 11 bases had no gene match. The CDR3 sequence: CASSPRTGGWVDGYTF. The CDR3 DNA sequence: TGCGCCAGCAGCCCTCGGACAGGGGGCTGGGTCGATGGCTACACCTTC.

The rearrangement uses TRBV9 and TRBJ1-2; no clear D. This CDR3 contains 12 residues. CDR1 is SGDLS, CDR2 YYNGEE, per germline. The V end was cut by 4 bases, the J end by 8 bases, with 12 bases between. CDR3 DNA: TGTGCCAGCAGCCCCGTCGTGGGCGGCTACACCTTC. Translating gives CASSPVVGGYTF.

The chain joins TRBV2 to TRBJ2-6; D gene ambiguous. Trimming removed 3 bases at V and 2 bases at J, with 5 bases between. The CDR3 runs 14 residues. Germline V gene data show CDR1 as SNHLY and CDR2 as FYNNEI. As DNA, the CDR3 is TGTGCCAGCAGTGAGTACACTGGGGCCAACGTCCTGACTTTC. Protein: CASSEYTGANVLTF. Filled out from reference TRBV2 and TRBJ2-6, the complete variable domain reads EPEVTQTPSHQVTQMGQEVILRCVPISNHLYFYWYRQILGQKVEFLVSFYNNEISEKSEIFDDQFSVERPDGSNFTLKIRSTKLEDSAMYFCASSEYTGANVLTFGAGSRLTVL.

CDR3 bases: TGTGCCAGCAACCTGAGGACAGGGATAAACTATGGCTACACCTTC. Translation gives CASNLRTGINYGYTF. The chain has TRBV28 and TRBJ1-2; 8 bases match TRBD1. Per germline, CDR1 MDHEN and CDR2 SYDVKM. There are 15 residues in the CDR3. J gave up 2 bases and V 7 bases, and 9 bases lay outside the gene matches.

The chain uses TRBV9 and TRBJ2-1; no reliable D call. The CDR3 has 16 amino acids. CDR1 and CDR2 (germline): SGDLS, YYNGEE. V lost 0 bases, J lost 0 bases, and 10 bases lay in between. Here the CDR3 DNA reads TGTGCCAGCAGCGTAGGTCTCCCCCGCTCCTACAATGAGCAGTTCTTC. Translation gives CASSVGLPRSYNEQFF.

This clone was counted a single time. The CDR3 DNA is TGTGCCAGCAGCTGGGGACAGGGTATCGCCGGGGAGCTGTTTTTT. Translation gives CASSWGQGIAGELFF. This chain connects TRBV7-2 to TRBJ2-2, with TRBD1 identical over 9 bases. This CDR3 region has 15 residues. CDR1 and CDR2 (germline): SGHTA, FQGNSA. V dropped 4 bases and J dropped 6; count of bases not matched to a gene: 6.

This clone occurred a few times. The chain recombines TRBV2 with TRBJ2-5, with D maybe TRBD1 (6 bases). The V end lost 6 bases, the J end lost 2 bases, and 25 bases lay between the germline ends. From germline, CDR1 is SNHLY and CDR2 FYNNEI. This CDR3 comprises 18 residues. CDR3 DNA: TGTGCCAGCAGCCCCGTACCGGGCCTTCAGACAGGTCAAGAGACCCAGTACTTC. It translates to CASSPVPGLQTGQETQYF.

The chain joins TRBV7-2 to TRBJ2-7, with 8 bases matching TRBD2. The CDR3 sequence is 15 residues long. Germline V CDR1 and CDR2: SGHTA, FQGNSA. Losses at the gene ends were 5 bases for V and 4 bases for J; bases not matched to a gene: 10. This CDR3 is CASSRQPGLVYEQYF. CDR3 nucleotide sequence: TGTGCCAGCAGCCGACAACCGGGACTAGTGTACGAGCAGTACTTC.

This chain connects TRBV9 to TRBJ1-1, with TRBD1 matching 9 bases. CDR1 is SGDLS and CDR2 is YYNGEE in the germline V gene. The CDR3 runs to 14 residues. V lost 3 bases, J lost 11 bases, and 11 bases stayed unmatched. CDR3 in DNA: TGTGCCAGCAGCGGTCGGACAGGGGACGGTATGGCTTTCTTT. Translated: CASSGRTGDGMAFF.